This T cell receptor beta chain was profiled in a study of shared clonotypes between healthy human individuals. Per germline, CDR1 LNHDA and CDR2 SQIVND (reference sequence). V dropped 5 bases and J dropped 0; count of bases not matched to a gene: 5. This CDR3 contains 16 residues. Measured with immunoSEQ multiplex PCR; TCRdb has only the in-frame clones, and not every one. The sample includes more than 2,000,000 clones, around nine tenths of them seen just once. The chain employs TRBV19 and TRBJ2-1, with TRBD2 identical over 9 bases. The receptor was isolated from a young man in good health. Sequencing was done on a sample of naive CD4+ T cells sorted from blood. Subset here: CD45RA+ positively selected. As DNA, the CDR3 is TGTGCCAGTAGTGGGACTAGCCCTTACTCCTACAATGAGCAGTTCTTC. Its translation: CASSGTSPYSYNEQFF.